This T cell receptor (beta chain) emerged from a study of CD8 T cells in Susac syndrome. Roughly 0.45 to 1 ug RNA was reverse transcribed with random hexamers. TCRdb recomputed calls from the immunoSEQ multiplex PCR reads with MiXCR, one row per CDR3 protein. This repertoire shows 100,000 to 150,000 distinct CDR3 sequences, about 95% found once; its top ten account for roughly 0.11%. Trimming took 1 base from V and 4 from J; bases not matched to a gene: 6. Germline CDR1 is SGHTA and CDR2 is FQGNSA. The CDR3 runs to 15 residues. Sequencing of TCR beta was performed on blood CD8+ T cells and on blood CD4+ T cells.

This chain uses TRBV7-2 with TRBJ2-7; 8 nucleotides match TRBD1. The sequence derives from a human donor in good health. The sequenced sample consisted of CD4+ T cells from PBMCs. The CDR3 bases are TGTGCCAGCAGCTTAGATCCCAGGGGGCTTTACGAGCAGTACTTC. Its translation: CASSLDPRGLYEQYF.